Below, 18 T cell receptor beta chains from the same sample are listed, as sequenced in a study of CD8+ T cells in alopecia areata (dated by TCRdb to 2016 to 2019). Interpreted using the paper, the time point label stands for: baseline before oral tofacitinib. Libraries came from the immunoSEQ multiplex PCR assay. For TCR sequencing, RNA was extracted from every sample and reverse transcribed into cDNA to serve as template. Not all clones reach the TCRdb copy of this immuneACCESS table, which keeps in-frame sequences only. Checked studies attribute under half of the gap to unresolved V genes and leave the rest unexplained. This sample lists 150,000 or so clones; about nine tenths were detected once. The leading ten clones occupy around 15% of the sample. The sequences come from CD8+ T cells sorted from blood, collected at week 0. Receptors originate from a human donor with alopecia areata.

Of note for this clone: The sample has other DNA sequences that encode this CDR3 too. V is TRBV4-1 and J is TRBJ2-1, with D tentatively TRBD2 (6 bases). The CDR3 spans 14 residues. Between the trimmed V and J ends, which lost 1 base and 7 bases, there was a span of 11 bases. CDR1 is MGHRA and CDR2 is YSYEKL in the germline V gene. In DNA form, the CDR3 reads TGCGCCAGCAGCCAAGCCTCGGACTATAATGAGCAGTTCTTC. It translates to CASSQASDYNEQFF.

This clone rates as medium-sized (0.01 to 0.1%). CDR3 loop: CASQESLFYEQYF. The CDR3 DNA follows: TGTGCCAGTCAGGAGAGTCTCTTCTACGAGCAGTACTTC. This chain links TRBV2 with TRBJ2-7; D gene ambiguous. V was shortened by 9 bases and J by 3 bases, with 15 bases between the two germline ends. CDR3 length: 13 amino acids. Germline V gives CDR1 SNHLY, CDR2 FYNNEI.

This clone was detected only a few times. The chain has TRBV7-2 and TRBJ1-1; the D is unclear. The CDR3 loop spans 13 amino acids. Germline loops: CDR1 SGHTA, CDR2 FQGNSA. V lost 5 bases and J lost 6, with 13 bases in between. This chain's CDR3 is CASSPGGFAEAFF. The DNA for the CDR3 is TGTGCCAGCAGCCCAGGAGGGTTCGCTGAAGCTTTCTTT.

The chain couples TRBV7-8 to TRBJ1-1, with D possibly being TRBD1 (5 bases). The CDR3 spans 13 residues. Germline CDR1 is SGHVS and CDR2 is FQNEAQ. The V and J ends lost 5 bases and 4 bases respectively, with 11 bases between them. CDR3 in DNA: TGTGCCAGCAGCCAATGGGGGATCACTGAAGCTTTCTTT. This gives the protein CASSQWGITEAFF.

The chain carries TRBV29-1 and TRBJ2-3, with TRBD1 as a possible D gene (6 bases). CDR1 is SQVTM and CDR2 is ANQGSEA in the germline V gene. V was clipped by 2 bases and J by 2 bases, with 8 bases between them. This CDR3 is built from 13 residues. The CDR3 sequence is CSVERGNTDTQYF. The CDR3 DNA sequence: TGCAGCGTTGAAAGGGGGAACACAGATACGCAGTATTTT.

The rearrangement joins TRBV4-2 to TRBJ2-1; no definite D call. CDR3 size: 12 residues. V lost 0 bases, J lost 10 bases, and 7 bases lay in between. From germline, CDR1 is LGHNA and CDR2 YNFKEQ. The CDR3 DNA follows: TGTGCCAGCAGCCAAGATGACGTCGAGCAGTTCTTC. As protein: CASSQDDVEQFF.

The rearrangement links TRBV27 to TRBJ2-7; D call uncertain. Trimming removed 0 bases at V and 5 bases at J, with 8 bases between. Per germline, CDR1 MNHEY and CDR2 SMNVEV (reference sequence). This CDR3 contains 13 residues. The chain's CDR3 is CASSLSWGNEQYF. Written as DNA, the CDR3 is TGTGCCAGCAGTTTATCTTGGGGAAACGAGCAGTACTTC.

The CDR3, as DNA: TGCAGCGCCACCGGGACAGCCCTCTCGGAGCAGTACTTC. This sequence encodes CSATGTALSEQYF. The chain combines TRBV29-1 with TRBJ2-7; TRBD1 aligns across 7 bases. V lost 7 bases and J lost 7; bases outside the gene matches: 13. Per the germline V gene, CDR1 is SQVTM and CDR2 is ANQGSEA. The CDR3 extends over 13 amino acids.

By its share, this clone is medium-sized. V usage is TRBV2 and J usage is TRBJ2-1; the D gene is possibly TRBD1 (5 bases). In germline, CDR1 is SNHLY, CDR2 FYNNEI. This CDR3 is 10 amino acids long. CDR3 nucleotide sequence: TGTGCGGCAGGGTTGCGTGAGCAGTTCTTC. It is translated as CAAGLREQFF.

CDR3 in amino acids: CASSFPGQGLYNEQFF. The DNA of the CDR3 is TGCGCCAGCAGCTTTCCGGGACAGGGTCTCTACAATGAGCAGTTCTTC. The V call is TRBV5-1, the J call TRBJ2-1; 9 bases are shared with TRBD1. The germline CDR1 and CDR2 sequences are SGHRS and YFSETQ. The CDR3 spans 16 residues. J lost 3 bases, V lost 2 bases, and 6 bases had no gene match. Supplemented by reference TRBV5-1 and TRBJ2-1, the full variable domain reads KAGVTQTPRYLIKTRGQQVTLSCSPISGHRSVSWYQQTPGQGLQFLFEYFSETQRNKGNFPGRFSGRQFSNSRSEMNVSTLELGDSALYLCASSFPGQGLYNEQFFGPGTRLTVL.

With respect to this clone: In this CDR3 the conserved last residue, phenylalanine or tryptophan, is missing, so a read error is likely. The limits of the CDR3 on the DNA are not certain, so only TCRdb's listed CDR3 is given. The chain combines TRBV25-1 with TRBJ2-7; the table calls TRBD1, which could not be checked here. From its first to its last residue, the CDR3 has 10 amino acids. CDR1 and CDR2 (germline): MGHDK, SYGVNS. CDR3 protein: CASSRRGGHS.

CDR3 in DNA: TGTGCCAGCAGCCTAGGACTAGCGGGAGGTATCACAGATACGCAGTATTTT. Translating it yields CASSLGLAGGITDTQYF. The rearrangement uses TRBV5-6 and TRBJ2-3; 14 bases line up with TRBD2. Germline lookup yields CDR1 SGHDT and CDR2 YYEEEE. CDR3 length: 17 amino acids. Germline trimming cut 4 bases from V and 2 bases from J; bases unmatched to any gene: 6.

V gene TRBV18 combines with J gene TRBJ2-7, with D possibly matching TRBD1 (6 bases). The germline gives CDR1 KGHSH, CDR2 LQKENI. V was shortened by 6 bases and J by 2 bases, with 14 bases between the two germline ends. This CDR3 contains 14 residues. In DNA, the CDR3 is TGTGCCAGCTCCCCTAAAGACAGGACCTACGAGCAGTACTTC. Amino acid sequence: CASSPKDRTYEQYF.

The J gene is TRBJ2-7, the V gene TRBV13; TRBD2 matches 11 bases. The CDR3 spans 15 residues. V shed 5 bases, J shed 5 bases, and the junction held 8 bases outside the gene matches. From germline, CDR1 is PRHDT and CDR2 FYEKMQ (reference sequence). The CDR3 bases are TGTGCCAGCAGCCCCCCCGGGACTAGCGGCGACGAGCAGTACTTC. The encoded protein is CASSPPGTSGDEQYF.

The V call is TRBV6-5, the J call TRBJ2-1, with D tentatively TRBD1 or TRBD2 (5 bases each). V lost 1 base, J lost 10 bases, and 20 bases lay in between. Looked up from germline, CDR1 is MNHEY and CDR2 is SVGAGI. The CDR3 spans 16 residues. The CDR3 DNA sequence: TGTGCCAGCAGTTACTGGCGGCTGACTTGGGGGTGGGAGCAGTTCTTC. Protein: CASSYWRLTWGWEQFF.

This clone has a single count. The chain uses TRBV7-9 and TRBJ1-2; D may be TRBD1 (5 bases). CDR3 size: 15 residues. V lost 1 base, J lost 3 bases, and 12 bases lay in between. CDR1 is SEHNR, CDR2 FQNEAQ, per germline (reference sequence). CDR3 sequence: CASSLDVTAYYGYTF. CDR3 bases: TGTGCCAGCAGCTTAGATGTGACAGCTTACTATGGCTACACCTTC.

This clone was recorded only once. The rearrangement links TRBV29-1 to TRBJ2-1; 12 bases line up with TRBD2. Per the germline V gene, CDR1 is SQVTM and CDR2 is ANQGSEA. The CDR3 extends over 14 amino acids. Losses at the gene ends were 5 bases for V and 5 bases for J; bases not matched to a gene: 4. The DNA of the CDR3 is TGCAGCGTTACGACTAGCGGGAGAAACAATGAGCAGTTCTTC. This gives the protein CSVTTSGRNNEQFF.

V is TRBV7-9 and J is TRBJ1-4; 7 bases map to TRBD1. Trimming removed 5 bases from V and 11 bases from J; junction bases left unmatched: 8. The CDR3 spans 13 residues. Germline V gene data show CDR1 as SEHNR and CDR2 as FQNEAQ (reference sequence). CDR3 region: CASSSRGQDKLFF. In nucleotides, the CDR3 is TGTGCCAGCAGCAGCCGAGGACAGGATAAACTGTTTTTT.